There are a few counts of the clone carrying this T cell receptor beta chain. The target antigen is unknown. The TCR beta libraries were generated through quantitative 5'-RACE incorporating molecular barcodes. Each CDR3 protein gets one entry after TCRdb re-called the 5' RACE reads with MiXCR. The sample comprises about 540,000 distinct CDR3 sequences, roughly 13% of which are singletons, and nearly 7% rests with the top ten. The sample is drawn from a study of CD8 T cells in ankylosing spondylitis. Study-wide points: Prior work had noted some motif variants in reactive arthritis blood and synovial fluid. From matched ankylosing spondylitis synovial fluid, disease-linked clones were reportedly recovered at significantly enriched levels. Disease-associated clones were CD8+ and fairly uncommon in peripheral blood. One TCR beta motif, made up of eight or nine highly homologous variants, appeared characteristic of ankylosing spondylitis blood.

Sequencing was performed on blood, either unsorted or a sorted T cell fraction (not recorded which). The sequence derives from a male donor with ankylosing spondylitis.

The CDR3 protein is CASSQVGGVTEAFF. The CDR3 DNA follows: TGTGCCAGCAGCCAAGTTGGAGGAGTCACTGAAGCTTTCTTT. The chain has TRBV3-1 and TRBJ1-1; D ambiguous. The CDR3 spans 14 residues. Trimming took off 1 base at V and 4 bases at J, with 10 bases between the two ends. Germline values: CDR1 LGHDT, CDR2 YNNKEL (reference sequence).